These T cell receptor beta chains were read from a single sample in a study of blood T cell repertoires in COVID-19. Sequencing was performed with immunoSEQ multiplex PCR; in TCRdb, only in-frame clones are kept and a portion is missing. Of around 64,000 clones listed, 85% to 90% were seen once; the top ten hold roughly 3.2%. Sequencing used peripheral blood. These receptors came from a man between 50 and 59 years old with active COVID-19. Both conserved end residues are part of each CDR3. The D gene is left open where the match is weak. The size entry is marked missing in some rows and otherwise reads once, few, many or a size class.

CDR3 DNA: TGTGCCAGCAGCCCGACAGCTAAAAATTCACCCCTCCACTTT; CDR3 protein: CASSPTAKNSPLHF; clone size: once; V gene: TRBV6-5; J gene: TRBJ1-6; D gene: .
CDR3 DNA: TGCGCCAGCAGTGAGTCGACAGGGACTGGCACTGAAGCTTTCTTT; CDR3 protein: CASSESTGTGTEAFF; clone size: few; V gene: TRBV10-1; J gene: TRBJ1-1; D gene: TRBD1
CDR3 DNA: TGTGCCTGGAGTAAGCTCCGGGGACACCGGAACACCGGGGAGCTGTTTTTT; CDR3 protein: CAWSKLRGHRNTGELFF; clone size: .; V gene: TRBV30; J gene: TRBJ2-2; D gene: .
CDR3 DNA: TGCGCCAGCAGCCCCCGCACGGGGGGAGAGGTCTACGAGCAGTACTTC; CDR3 protein: CASSPRTGGEVYEQYF; clone size: .; V gene: TRBV5-1; J gene: TRBJ2-7; D gene: TRBD2
CDR3 DNA: TGTGCCAGCAGCGTGACCTCGGGGGGGGTCCCCTACGAGCAGTACTTC; CDR3 protein: CASSVTSGGVPYEQYF; clone size: once; V gene: TRBV11-2; J gene: TRBJ2-7; D gene: TRBD2
CDR3 DNA: TGTGCCAGTAGTCCTCGACTAGCGGGCACAGATACGCAGTATTTT; CDR3 protein: CASSPRLAGTDTQYF; clone size: .; V gene: TRBV19; J gene: TRBJ2-3; D gene: TRBD2
CDR3 DNA: TGTGCTAGTGGTGATCAAAGGGGAGGTCAGCCCCAGCATTTT; CDR3 protein: CASGDQRGGQPQHF; clone size: .; V gene: TRBV12-5; J gene: TRBJ1-5; D gene: .
CDR3 DNA: TGTGCCAGCAGTCTAGGACAGGGGCGGAGCAATCAGCCCCAGCATTTT; CDR3 protein: CASSLGQGRSNQPQHF; clone size: .; V gene: TRBV28; J gene: TRBJ1-5; D gene: TRBD1
CDR3 DNA: TGCAGCGGGGGGGCAGGGGCTAACTATGGCTACACCTTC; CDR3 protein: CSGGAGANYGYTF; clone size: few; V gene: TRBV29-1; J gene: TRBJ1-2; D gene: .
CDR3 DNA: TGCGCCAGCAAGATTAGCGGCACAGATACGCAGTATTTT; CDR3 protein: CASKISGTDTQYF; clone size: .; V gene: TRBV5-1; J gene: TRBJ2-3; D gene: .
CDR3 DNA: TGTGCCAGCAGCCAAGGACGGAGCTCCTACAATGAGCAGTTCTTC; CDR3 protein: CASSQGRSSYNEQFF; clone size: .; V gene: TRBV3-1/TRBV3-2; J gene: TRBJ2-1; D gene: .
CDR3 DNA: TGTGCCAGCAAAGGAGACCGCTTCTACGAGCAGTACTTC; CDR3 protein: CASKGDRFYEQYF; clone size: .; V gene: TRBV28; J gene: TRBJ2-7; D gene: .
CDR3 DNA: TGCGCCAGCAGCTTTAAAACAGGGGGCTCCTACAATGAGCAGTTCTTC; CDR3 protein: CASSFKTGGSYNEQFF; clone size: .; V gene: TRBV5-1; J gene: TRBJ2-1; D gene: TRBD1
CDR3 DNA: TGTGCCAGTAGTAGTAGGCTAGCGGGAGCCCCAACGCAGTATTTT; CDR3 protein: CASSSRLAGAPTQYF; clone size: .; V gene: TRBV19; J gene: TRBJ2-3; D gene: TRBD2